This TCR beta chain was obtained from a study of blood T cells in healthy people across ages. Study-level findings and limits: The unsorted PBMCs prevented any conclusive comparison of naive versus antigen-experienced cells. Naive T cell percentage strongly correlated with TCR beta diversity.

Through a sample-barcoded 5' primer and a J-beta primer mix, a second PCR was run for about 7 to 12 cycles. TCRdb ran MiXCR on the 5' RACE reads and lists one entry per CDR3 protein. The sample lists hundreds of thousands of distinct CDR3 sequences, roughly 41% occurring once. Germline V lookup: CDR1 MNHEY, CDR2 SVGAGI. The CDR3 covers 15 residues. V was pared by 7 bases and J by 2 bases, with 18 bases between. The study drew donors from healthy Caucasian individuals in Russia aged roughly 6 to 90. Donors each provided 8 to 10 milliliters of peripheral blood. As concerns this clonotype: Antigen unknown.

The receptor comes from a man older than 75 in good health. The chain carries TRBV6-5 and TRBJ2-7; D is perhaps TRBD1 (8 bases). The sample consisted of blood. CDR3 amino acids: CASKAGQAPAYEQYF. CDR3 in DNA: TGTGCCAGCAAAGCGGGACAGGCCCCCGCCTACGAGCAGTACTTC.